This T cell receptor beta chain was observed in a study of T cell changes during pregnancy in multiple sclerosis. Clones were read by immunoSEQ multiplex PCR, and TCRdb kept only the in-frame ones, dropping some. The sample records 8,000 or so clones, about 90% being singletons. This clone occurred once. The CDR3 has 14 amino acids. Germline V gives CDR1 MNHEY, CDR2 SMNVEV (reference sequence). V was clipped by 7 bases and J by 0 bases, with 10 bases between them. This clonotype originated in a female donor in good health, enrolled as a control in a pregnancy study. The sample was CD8+ T cells from peripheral blood mononuclear cells, taken in the first trimester of pregnancy. This rearrangement joins TRBV27 to TRBJ2-1; no firm D call. Here the CDR3 DNA reads TGTGCCAGCACCGGCGGCGCCTCCTACAATGAGCAGTTCTTC. It translates to CASTGGASYNEQFF.